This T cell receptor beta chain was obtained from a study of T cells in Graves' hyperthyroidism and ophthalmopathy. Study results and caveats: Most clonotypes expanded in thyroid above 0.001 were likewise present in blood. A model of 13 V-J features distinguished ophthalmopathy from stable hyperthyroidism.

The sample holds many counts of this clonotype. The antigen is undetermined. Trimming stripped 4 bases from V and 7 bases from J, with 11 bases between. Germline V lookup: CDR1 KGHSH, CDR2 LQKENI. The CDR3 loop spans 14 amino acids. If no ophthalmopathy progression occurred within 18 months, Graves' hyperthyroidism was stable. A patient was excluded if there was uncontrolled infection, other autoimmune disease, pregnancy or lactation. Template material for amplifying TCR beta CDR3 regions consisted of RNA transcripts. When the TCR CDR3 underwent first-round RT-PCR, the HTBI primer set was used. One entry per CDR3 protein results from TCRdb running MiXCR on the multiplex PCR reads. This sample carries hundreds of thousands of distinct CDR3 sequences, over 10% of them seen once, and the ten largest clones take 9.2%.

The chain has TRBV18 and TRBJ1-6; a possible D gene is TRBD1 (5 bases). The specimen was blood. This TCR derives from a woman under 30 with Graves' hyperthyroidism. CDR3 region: CASSLGPDNSPLHF. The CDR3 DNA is TGTGCCAGCTCACTGGGACCGGACAATTCACCCCTCCACTTT. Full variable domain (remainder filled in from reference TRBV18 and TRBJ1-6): NAGVMQNPRHLVRRRGQEARLRCSPMKGHSHVYWYRQLPEEGLKFMVYLQKENIIDESGMPKERFSAEFPKEGPSILRIQQVVRGDSAAYFCASSLGPDNSPLHFGNGTRLTVT.